This TCR beta chain was observed in a study of blood T cell repertoires in COVID-19. Trimming left V 5 bases short and J 4 bases short, with 24 bases between. This CDR3 comprises 17 residues. Germline lookup yields CDR1 SGHVS and CDR2 FQNEAQ. Authors' methods: Amplification of reference gene primers provided the estimated nucleated cell counts. Profiling relied on immunoSEQ multiplex PCR, and the TCRdb table lists in-frame clones only, not all of them. The DNA was the basis for D and trimming; V, J and clone size are from that table. The sample carries some 120,000 clones, approximately 80% recorded once. This clone was seen a single time.

The chain employs TRBV7-8 and TRBJ2-7; unclear D gene. This clonotype was sampled from a man in his 70s with active or convalescent COVID-19. The sequencing sample was made of peripheral blood. The CDR3 reads CASSPSLPFGDLYEQYF. DNA for the CDR3: TGTGCCAGCAGCCCTTCTCTACCGTTTGGAGACCTATACGAGCAGTACTTC.